This TCR beta chain was identified during a study of blood T cell repertoires in COVID-19 (dated by TCRdb to the early 2020s). Turning to the overall study: Samples covering the acute and convalescent phases of COVID-19 were provided by collaborators in the United States, Italy and Spain. The material from the prospective study consisted of cDNA or gDNA derived from T cells, B-cell-depleted T cells, or PBMCs. The repertoires were released in a freely available public database intended as a resource for research on the immune response to SARS-CoV-2. Where available, HLA class I and class II types were taken from metadata supplied by the sample provider and were not determined by assay-based typing. A de-identified subject ID, COVID-19 status, age in years and sex were almost always included in the sample metadata. The samples were drawn from two sources: the first 160 participants of the ongoing ImmuneRACE study, and fewer than 1,500 subjects contributed by 6 global collaborators. The dataset comprised deeply sampled blood TCRbeta repertoires from subjects exposed to, actively infected with, or recovered from COVID-19. What the study reported, not specific to this receptor: The quantity of clinical and demographic metadata differed by source and by participant and was supplied without curation.

The immunoSEQ Assay, a bias-controlled multiplex PCR, was used to amplify TCRbeta CDR3 regions from genomic DNA. The source study handled its data this way. The number of nucleated cells in each sample was estimated by amplification of reference gene primers within the assay. Sequence reads were collapsed and filtered to measure the absolute abundance of every unique TCRbeta CDR3 rearrangement. Productive Simpson clonality was computed per sample as the square root of Simpson's diversity index over productive rearrangements. As stored in TCRdb, this immuneACCESS dataset retains in-frame rearrangements with V and J assigned. A fraction of the clones does not appear; measured against another copy, unresolved V genes explain less than half of the discrepancy, and the remainder lacks a known reason. V, J and clone size derive from that table, while D and trimming were established from the DNA sequence. A total of about 360,000 clones appear in this sample, 70% to 90% of them only once. The ten most abundant clones make up less than 3.5% of the sample.

Details on this clone: What this receptor recognizes is not known. Per-base qualities were not stored, and no clone one base away is much larger.

Each collaborating institution followed its own protocols to collect whole blood in K2EDTA tubes. Collaborator samples were shipped for TCRbeta analysis as frozen whole blood, isolated PBMCs, or DNA extracted from either sample type. V is clipped by 0 bases and J by 4 bases, and the sequence between their germline boundaries is 21 bases long. As encoded in the germline V gene, CDR1 is MGHRA while CDR2 is YSYEKL. The CDR3 has 19 amino acids, counting the end cysteine and phenylalanine. Only the CDR3 portion is preserved as DNA: 57 bases, with reading frame beginning at the first base. The sample consisted of peripheral blood. Here the chain combines TRBV4-1 and TRBJ1-4, and possibly TRBD1, on 5 matching bases. This clonotype originated in a human donor in a cohort sampled during active COVID-19. The sequenced DNA is TGCGCCAGCAGCCAAGATTCCGGGGGTTGGACCCTCAATAATGAAAAACTGTTTTTT. It encodes CASSQDSGGWTLNNEKLFF.